A single sample gave rise to the 24 T cell receptor beta chains below, sequenced in a study of cytomegalovirus exposure and HLA in healthy donors. The study ran its PCR with 60 Vbeta and 13 Jbeta primers. TCRdb keeps only in-frame clones here, not all; method: immunoSEQ multiplex PCR. The sample lists 80,000 to 100,000 clones, more than 60% occurring once. The sample comprised PBMCs. The receptor set was obtained from a man aged 45 to 65 in good health and CMV-seronegative.

J is TRBJ2-5 and V is TRBV11-1, with 7 nucleotides matching TRBD1. Germline loops: CDR1 SGHAT, CDR2 FQDESV (reference sequence). V was pared by 5 bases and J by 4 bases, with 7 bases of the junction left unmatched. This CDR3 region has 14 residues. CDR3 in amino acids: CASSPEGAGETQYF. The CDR3, as DNA: TGTGCCAGCAGCCCAGAGGGGGCGGGAGAGACCCAGTACTTC.

The genes are TRBV19 and TRBJ2-7, with 7 bases lining up with TRBD1. Losses at the gene ends were 1 base for V and 2 bases for J; bases not matched to a gene: 2. The germline V gene encodes CDR1 LNHDA and CDR2 SQIVND (reference sequence). The CDR3 consists of 14 residues. The CDR3 loop reads CASSIGQGAYEQYF. Here the CDR3 DNA reads TGTGCCAGTAGTATAGGGCAGGGGGCCTACGAGCAGTACTTC. The full variable domain, with the rest looked up from reference TRBV19 and TRBJ2-7, is DGGITQSPKYLFRKEGQNVTLSCEQNLNHDAMYWYRQDPGQGLRLIYYSQIVNDFQKGDIAEGYSVSREKKESFPLTVTSAQKNPTAFYLCASSIGQGAYEQYFGPGTRLTVT.

The J gene is TRBJ1-2, the V gene TRBV9, with D perhaps matching TRBD1 (5 bases). CDR1 is SGDLS, CDR2 YYNGEE, per germline. V was pared by 0 bases and J by 10 bases, with 7 bases between. This CDR3 comprises 11 residues. The CDR3 bases are TGTGCCAGCAGCGTAGCTGGACACTACACCTTC. Translated, it gives CASSVAGHYTF.

The CDR3 bases are TGCAGCGTTGAGGAAACAGACACTGAAGCTTTCTTT. Protein sequence: CSVEETDTEAFF. The rearrangement joins TRBV29-1 to TRBJ1-1; no clear D gene. V was trimmed by 3 bases and J by 3 bases, leaving 8 bases between them. Per germline, CDR1 SQVTM and CDR2 ANQGSEA. The CDR3 is made up of 12 amino acids.

This chain joins TRBV19 and TRBJ2-7; a weak D match, TRBD2 (5 bases). The CDR3 totals 12 residues. The V gene lost 3 bases and the J gene lost 6 bases, with 9 bases spanning the gap. Germline V gives CDR1 LNHDA, CDR2 SQIVND (reference sequence). CDR3: CASSILRGEQYF. DNA of the CDR3: TGTGCCAGTAGTATTCTACGGGGCGAGCAGTACTTC.

J is TRBJ1-1 and V is TRBV27, with a tentative D call TRBD1 (5 bases). V was pared by 1 base and J by 7 bases, with 13 bases between. CDR3 length: 14 residues. Germline V lookup: CDR1 MNHEY, CDR2 SMNVEV (reference sequence). The CDR3 DNA sequence: TGTGCCAGCAGTTTATTCGGGGGGACCGGTGAAGCTTTCTTT. It codes for CASSLFGGTGEAFF.

This clone showed up just a few times. The chain has TRBV6-4 and TRBJ2-1; 12 nucleotides match TRBD2. Germline V CDR1 and CDR2: MRHNA, SNTAGT. The CDR3 is 14 amino acids. V was clipped by 6 bases and J by 10 bases; unmatched bases: 7. Here the CDR3 DNA reads TGTGCCAGCAGCAAAGGGACTAGCGGGCGCGAGCAGTTCTTC. This encodes CASSKGTSGREQFF.

This rearrangement joins TRBV9 to TRBJ1-4; D ambiguous. The CDR3 totals 17 residues. Per the germline V gene, CDR1 is SGDLS and CDR2 is YYNGEE. V gave up 0 bases and J gave up 0 bases, with 12 bases separating them. The CDR3 is CASSVGEGRATNEKLFF. In DNA, the CDR3 is TGTGCCAGCAGCGTAGGAGAGGGAAGGGCAACTAATGAAAAACTGTTTTTT.

This clone was counted a few times. V is TRBV29-1 and J is TRBJ1-1; TRBD1 is a possible D gene (5 bases). The CDR3 sequence is 12 residues long. The V gene's germline CDR1 is SQVTM and CDR2 ANQGSEA. The V end lost 7 bases, the J end lost 2 bases, and 11 bases lay between the germline ends. The chain's CDR3 is CSGKTANTEAFF. CDR3 DNA: TGCAGCGGAAAGACAGCCAACACTGAAGCTTTCTTT.

This chain connects TRBV10-3 to TRBJ2-2, with D possibly matching TRBD1 (5 bases). V lost 6 bases and J 0 bases, leaving 17 bases between the germline ends. This CDR3 is 17 amino acids long. Per the germline V gene, CDR1 is ENHRY and CDR2 is SYGVKD. The CDR3 loop is CAISRGRTTANTGELFF. CDR3 coding DNA: TGTGCCATCAGCAGAGGACGGACAACAGCGAACACCGGGGAGCTGTTTTTT.

In this sample, this clone turned up once. V and J are TRBV9 and TRBJ2-5, with 7 positions matching TRBD1. Near its end, the DNA agrees better with TRBJ2-7, so the J call may be wrong. This CDR3 is 15 amino acids long. The germline V gene encodes CDR1 SGDLS and CDR2 YYNGEE. The CDR3 region has the DNA TGTGCCAGCAGTAAATCCGGGACAGCGACCTACGAGCAGTACTTC. Translation: CASSKSGTATYEQYF.

The chain is built from TRBV19 and TRBJ2-5, with a weak D call TRBD2 (6 bases). The DNA end favors TRBJ2-7, so the J call may be wrong. Germline V gives CDR1 LNHDA, CDR2 SQIVND (reference sequence). The CDR3 is 13 residues long. The CDR3 region is CASSNQRGGEQYF. The DNA of the CDR3 is TGTGCCAGTAGTAATCAACGGGGAGGCGAGCAGTACTTC.

The chain recombines TRBV27 with TRBJ2-2; 7 bases align to TRBD1. Per germline, CDR1 MNHEY and CDR2 SMNVEV (reference sequence). The trim removed 7 bases at V and 3 bases at J, leaving 11 bases unmatched. The CDR3 has 16 amino acids. DNA for the CDR3: TGTGCCAGCAAAGGGGGAGACAGGGCGCACACCGGGGAGCTGTTTTTT. Amino acids: CASKGGDRAHTGELFF.

This chain connects TRBV9 to TRBJ1-5, with 7 bases lining up with TRBD1. Germline loops: CDR1 SGDLS, CDR2 YYNGEE. The junction had 4 bases not matched to a gene; V was cut back by 4 bases and J by 0 bases. The CDR3 runs 15 residues. CDR3 DNA: TGTGCCAGCAGCACATCAGGGGGTAGCAATCAGCCCCAGCATTTT. Its protein is CASSTSGGSNQPQHF.

The gene calls are TRBV7-2 and TRBJ2-5, with 10 bases lining up with TRBD1. Per germline, CDR1 SGHTA and CDR2 FQGNSA. Unmatched junction bases numbered 16, after V lost 5 bases and J lost 4 bases. This CDR3 contains 18 residues. CDR3 in amino acids: CASSPRALGQGWGETQYF. CDR3 DNA: TGTGCCAGCAGCCCCAGAGCCCTGGGACAGGGGTGGGGAGAGACCCAGTACTTC.

The rearrangement uses TRBV7-2 and TRBJ2-4, with 12 bases matching TRBD2. Trimming cost V 4 bases and J 0 bases; bases outside gene matches: 7. CDR1 is SGHTA, CDR2 FQGNSA, per germline. The CDR3 spans 18 residues. CDR3 coding DNA: TGTGCCAGCAGCTCCGGACTAGCGGGGTCATTAGCCAAAAACATTCAGTACTTC. This translates into CASSSGLAGSLAKNIQYF.

V gene TRBV11-2 combines with J gene TRBJ2-7, with 7 positions matching TRBD1. Germline lookup yields CDR1 SGHAT and CDR2 FQNNGV. The V gene end was trimmed by 0 bases and the J gene end by 2 bases; junction bases not matched to a gene: 7. CDR3 length equals 16 residues. The DNA of the CDR3 is TGTGCCAGCAGCTTAGAAGACAGGGTAGCAACCTACGAGCAGTACTTC. The encoded protein is CASSLEDRVATYEQYF.

The chain is built from TRBV4-1 and TRBJ2-1; 13 nucleotides agree with TRBD2. The germline CDR1 and CDR2 sequences are MGHRA and YSYEKL. V lost 4 bases to trimming and J lost 5 bases; unmatched junction nucleotides: 2. This CDR3 spans 15 amino acids. The DNA for the CDR3 is TGCGCCAGCAGCCTCACTAGCGGGGGGGACAATGAGCAGTTCTTC. Amino acids: CASSLTSGGDNEQFF.

In its sample, this clone was seen once. This chain connects TRBV7-3 to TRBJ2-1; TRBD2 is a possible D gene (6 bases). Germline CDR1 reads SGHTA; CDR2 reads FQGTGA. CDR3 length: 14 amino acids. V dropped 5 bases and J dropped 5 bases, with 13 bases sitting between them. As DNA, the CDR3 is TGTGCCAGCAGCCCGGGACGGGAGAACAATGAGCAGTTCTTC. It is translated as CASSPGRENNEQFF.

V usage is TRBV10-3 and J usage is TRBJ2-3; D is perhaps TRBD2 (5 bases). This CDR3 has 14 residues. Trimming took 4 bases from V and 6 from J, leaving 14 bases between them. Germline CDR1 reads ENHRY; CDR2 reads SYGVKD. The CDR3 DNA reads as TGTGCCATCAGTGGGCGGGCAGAAGGGGATACGCAGTATTTT. Its translation is CAISGRAEGDTQYF.

The genes are TRBV29-1 and TRBJ2-7; tentative D call: TRBD2 (6 bases). Germline CDR1 and CDR2: SQVTM and ANQGSEA. CDR3 length: 14 amino acids. The V and J ends lost 3 bases and 0 bases respectively, with 12 bases between them. The CDR3 protein is CSVEKDGSSYEQYF. CDR3 DNA sequence: TGCAGCGTTGAGAAGGACGGGAGCTCCTACGAGCAGTACTTC.

This chain joins TRBV25-1 and TRBJ2-7; TRBD2 is a possible D gene (6 bases). Looked up from germline, CDR1 is MGHDK and CDR2 is SYGVNS. CDR3 length: 15 residues. Trimming removed 3 bases from V and 9 bases from J, with 21 bases in between. CDR3 protein: CASSDVGFSGERQYF. The CDR3 DNA reads TGTGCCAGCAGTGATGTGGGGTTTTCGGGGGAACGGCAGTACTTC.

This clone was counted between two and nine times. V is TRBV5-4 and J is TRBJ2-7; D gene uncertain. CDR3 length: 14 amino acids. Germline V CDR1 and CDR2: SGHNT, YYREEE (reference sequence). V was pared by 0 bases and J by 2 bases, with 9 bases between. CDR3: CASSLGASTYEQYF. CDR3 nucleotide sequence: TGTGCCAGCAGCTTGGGGGCTTCTACCTACGAGCAGTACTTC. The full variable domain, with the rest looked up from reference TRBV5-4 and TRBJ2-7, is ETGVTQSPTHLIKTRGQQVTLRCSSQSGHNTVSWYQQALGQGPQFIFQYYREEENGRGNFPPRFSGLQFPNYSSELNVNALELDDSALYLCASSLGASTYEQYFGPGTRLTVT.

J is TRBJ1-5 and V is TRBV6-5; 7 bases fit TRBD1. The J segment lost 4 bases and the V segment lost 7 bases, leaving 7 bases of the junction unmatched. The CDR3 has 14 residues. CDR1 MNHEY and CDR2 SVGAGI come from the germline V gene. For the CDR3, the DNA is TGTGCCAGCAACAGGGGCGGGGGGAATCAGCCCCAGCATTTT. It codes for CASNRGGGNQPQHF.